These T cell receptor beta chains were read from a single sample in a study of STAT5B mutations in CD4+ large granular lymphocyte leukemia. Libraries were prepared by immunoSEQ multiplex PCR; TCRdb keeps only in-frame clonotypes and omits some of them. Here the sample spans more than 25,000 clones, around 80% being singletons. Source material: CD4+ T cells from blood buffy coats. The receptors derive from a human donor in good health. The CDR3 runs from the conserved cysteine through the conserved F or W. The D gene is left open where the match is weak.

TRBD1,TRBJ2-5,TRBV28,TGTGCCAGCAGTTTACCCGGGACAGGGGAGGAGACCCAGTACTTC,CASSLPGTGEETQYF
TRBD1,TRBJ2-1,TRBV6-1,TGTGCCACACAGGGGGGATACAATGAGCAGTTCTTC,CATQGGYNEQFF
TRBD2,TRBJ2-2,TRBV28,TGTGCCAGCAGACCGGGACTAGCGAACACCGGGGAGCTGTTTTTT,CASRPGLANTGELFF
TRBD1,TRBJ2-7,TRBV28,TGTGCCAGCAGTCCTTCGACAGGGGGCTCCCACGAGCAGTACTTC,CASSPSTGGSHEQYF
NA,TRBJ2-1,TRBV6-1,TGTGCCAGCAGTGAAGAGGTCCCGTCCTACAATGAGCAGTTCTTC,CASSEEVPSYNEQFF
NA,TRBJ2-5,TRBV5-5,TGTGCCAGCAGCCCCACCCCCGGCGGAGGGGAAGAGACCCAGTACTTC,CASSPTPGGGEETQYF
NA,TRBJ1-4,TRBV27,TGTGCCAGCAGTTTCGGAGGGGCAGATGAAAAACTGTTTTTT,CASSFGGADEKLFF
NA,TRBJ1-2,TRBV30,TGTGCCTGGAAGAGGGCCTCCCGGGGCTACACCTTC,CAWKRASRGYTF
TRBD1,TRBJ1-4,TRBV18,TGTGCCAGCTCACCGGTTGGACAGGGCGATGAAAAACTGTTTTTT,CASSPVGQGDEKLFF
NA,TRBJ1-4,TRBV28,TGTGCCAGCACCCCCGGGTGGGGTAGCGAAAAACTGTTTTTT,CASTPGWGSEKLFF
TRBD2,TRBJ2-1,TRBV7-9,TGTGCCAGCAGCCCCGGGACTAGCGGGAGCCCCGCCTCCTACAATGAGCAGTTCTTC,CASSPGTSGSPASYNEQFF